The TCR beta chain under discussion was sequenced for a study of STAT5B mutations in CD4+ large granular lymphocyte leukemia. General observations from the study: No patients shared main leukemic clonotypes, though roughly 25% appeared at low frequency elsewhere. CD4-sorted patient repertoires seemed more clonal than healthy CD4+ repertoires.

With respect to this clone: What it recognizes is unknown.

Looked up from germline, CDR1 is SGHDT and CDR2 is YYEEEE. The V and J ends lost 4 bases and 5 bases, in that order; junction bases with no gene match: 3. The CDR3 has 15 amino acids. The assay was run at survey level. Clones were read by immunoSEQ multiplex PCR, and TCRdb kept only the in-frame ones, dropping some. This table holds under 35,000 clones, 85% to 90% found once. The chain employs TRBV5-6 and TRBJ2-1, with 13 bases fitting TRBD2. This clonotype was obtained from a human donor in good health. The material sequenced was CD4+ T cells from blood buffy coats. CDR3: CASSGGTSGDNEQFF. The CDR3 bases are TGTGCCAGCAGCGGCGGGACTAGCGGGGACAATGAGCAGTTCTTC.